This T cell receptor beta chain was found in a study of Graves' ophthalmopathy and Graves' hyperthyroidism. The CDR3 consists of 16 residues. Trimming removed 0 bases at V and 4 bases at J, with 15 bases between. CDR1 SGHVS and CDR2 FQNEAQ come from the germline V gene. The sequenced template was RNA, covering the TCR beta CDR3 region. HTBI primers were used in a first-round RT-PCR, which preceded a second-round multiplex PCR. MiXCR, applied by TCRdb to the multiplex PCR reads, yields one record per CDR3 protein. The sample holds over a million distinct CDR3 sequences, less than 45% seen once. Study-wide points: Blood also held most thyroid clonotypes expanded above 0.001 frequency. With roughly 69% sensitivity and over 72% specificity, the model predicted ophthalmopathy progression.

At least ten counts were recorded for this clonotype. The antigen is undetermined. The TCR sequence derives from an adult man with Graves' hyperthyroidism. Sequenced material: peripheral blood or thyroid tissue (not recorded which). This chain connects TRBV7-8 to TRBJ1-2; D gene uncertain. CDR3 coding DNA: TGTGCCAGCAGCTTAGCCGGGAAAGCAGGTGGCTATGGCTACACCTTC. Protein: CASSLAGKAGGYGYTF.